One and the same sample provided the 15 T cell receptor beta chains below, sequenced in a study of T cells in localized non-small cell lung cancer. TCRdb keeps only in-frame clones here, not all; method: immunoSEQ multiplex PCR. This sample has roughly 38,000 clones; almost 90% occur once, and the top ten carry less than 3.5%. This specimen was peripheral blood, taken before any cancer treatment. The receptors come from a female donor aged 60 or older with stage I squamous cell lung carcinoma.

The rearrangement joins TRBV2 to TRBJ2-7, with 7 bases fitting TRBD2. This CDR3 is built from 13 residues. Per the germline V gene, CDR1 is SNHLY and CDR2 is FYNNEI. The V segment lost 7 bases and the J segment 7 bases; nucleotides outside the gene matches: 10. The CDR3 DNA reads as TGTGCCAGCACCCGGGACTACTCCAAAGAGCAGTACTTC. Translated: CASTRDYSKEQYF. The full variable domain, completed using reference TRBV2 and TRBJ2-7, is EPEVTQTPSHQVTQMGQEVILRCVPISNHLYFYWYRQILGQKVEFLVSFYNNEISEKSEIFDDQFSVERPDGSNFTLKIRSTKLEDSAMYFCASTRDYSKEQYFGPGTRLTVT.

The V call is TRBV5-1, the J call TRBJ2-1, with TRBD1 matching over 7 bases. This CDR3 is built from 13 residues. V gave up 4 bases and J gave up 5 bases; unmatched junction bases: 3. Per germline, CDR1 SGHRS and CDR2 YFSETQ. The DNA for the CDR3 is TGCGCCAGCAGCCCGGGACAGAACAATGAGCAGTTCTTC. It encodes CASSPGQNNEQFF.

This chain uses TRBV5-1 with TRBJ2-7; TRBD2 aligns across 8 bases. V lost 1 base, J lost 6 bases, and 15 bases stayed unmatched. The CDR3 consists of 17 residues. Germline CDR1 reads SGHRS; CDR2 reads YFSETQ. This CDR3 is CASSLTRGGGTPGEQYF. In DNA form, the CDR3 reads TGCGCCAGCAGCTTGACGCGGGGCGGGGGGACCCCGGGCGAGCAGTACTTC. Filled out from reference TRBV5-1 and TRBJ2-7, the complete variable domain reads KAGVTQTPRYLIKTRGQQVTLSCSPISGHRSVSWYQQTPGQGLQFLFEYFSETQRNKGNFPGRFSGRQFSNSRSEMNVSTLELGDSALYLCASSLTRGGGTPGEQYFGPGTRLTVT.

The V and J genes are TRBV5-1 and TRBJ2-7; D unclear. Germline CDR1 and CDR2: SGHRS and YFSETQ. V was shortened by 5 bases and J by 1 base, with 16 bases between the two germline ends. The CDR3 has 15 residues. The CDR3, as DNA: TGCGCCAGCAGGTCTACTCAGGAAACGTCCTACGAGCAGTACTTC. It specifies CASRSTQETSYEQYF. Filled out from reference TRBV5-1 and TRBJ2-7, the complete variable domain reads KAGVTQTPRYLIKTRGQQVTLSCSPISGHRSVSWYQQTPGQGLQFLFEYFSETQRNKGNFPGRFSGRQFSNSRSEMNVSTLELGDSALYLCASRSTQETSYEQYFGPGTRLTVT.

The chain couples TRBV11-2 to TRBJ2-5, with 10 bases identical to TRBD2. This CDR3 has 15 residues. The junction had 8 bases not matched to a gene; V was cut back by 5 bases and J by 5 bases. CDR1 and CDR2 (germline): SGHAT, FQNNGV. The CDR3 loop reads CASSPRAGGPETQYF. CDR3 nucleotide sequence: TGTGCCAGCAGCCCCCGAGCGGGAGGGCCGGAGACCCAGTACTTC.

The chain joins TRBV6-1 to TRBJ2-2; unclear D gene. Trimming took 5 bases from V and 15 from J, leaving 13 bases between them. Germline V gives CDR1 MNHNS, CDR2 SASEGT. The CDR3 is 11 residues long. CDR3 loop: CASSYASSVFF. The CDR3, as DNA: TGTGCCAGCAGTTACGCCTCCTCGGTGTTTTTT.

The CDR3 DNA reads as TGCGCCAGCATGGGGACAGGGGGGGCAGATACGCAGTATTTT. This codes for CASMGTGGADTQYF. The V gene is TRBV5-1, the J gene TRBJ2-3; TRBD1 matches at 11 bases. The V and J ends lost 6 bases and 4 bases, in that order; junction bases with no gene match: 4. The CDR3 spans 14 residues. Germline-derived CDR1 and CDR2 are SGHRS and YFSETQ.

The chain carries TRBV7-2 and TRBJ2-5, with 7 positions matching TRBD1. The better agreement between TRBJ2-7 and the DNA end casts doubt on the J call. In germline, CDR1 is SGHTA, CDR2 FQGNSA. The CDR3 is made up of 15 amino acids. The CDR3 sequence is CASSRTGPSSYEQYF. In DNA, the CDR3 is TGTGCCAGCAGCCGGACAGGTCCTAGCTCCTACGAGCAGTACTTC.

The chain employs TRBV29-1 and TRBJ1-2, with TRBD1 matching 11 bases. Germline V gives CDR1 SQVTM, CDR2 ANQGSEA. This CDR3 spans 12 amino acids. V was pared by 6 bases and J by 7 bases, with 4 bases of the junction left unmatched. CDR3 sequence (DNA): TGCAGCGTCGGACAGGGGGCGGGTGGCTACACCTTC. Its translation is CSVGQGAGGYTF.

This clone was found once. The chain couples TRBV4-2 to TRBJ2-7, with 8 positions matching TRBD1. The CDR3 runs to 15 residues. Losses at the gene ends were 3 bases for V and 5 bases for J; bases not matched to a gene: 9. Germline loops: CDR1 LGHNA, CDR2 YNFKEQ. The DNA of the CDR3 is TGTGCCAGCAGCCATGCCGGGGACAGGTCAAACGAGCAGTACTTC. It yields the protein CASSHAGDRSNEQYF.

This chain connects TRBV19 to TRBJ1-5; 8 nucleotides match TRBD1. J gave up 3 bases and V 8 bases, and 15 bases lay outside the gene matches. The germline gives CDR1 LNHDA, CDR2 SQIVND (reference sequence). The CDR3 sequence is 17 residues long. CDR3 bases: TGTGCCAGTCGACCAGGAGCCGGGACAGGCTACAATCAGCCCCAGCATTTT. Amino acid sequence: CASRPGAGTGYNQPQHF.

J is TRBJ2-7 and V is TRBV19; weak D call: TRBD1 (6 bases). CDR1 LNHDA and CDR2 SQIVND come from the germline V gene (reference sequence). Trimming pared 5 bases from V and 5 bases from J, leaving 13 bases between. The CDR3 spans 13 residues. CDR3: CASSPFTGHEQYF. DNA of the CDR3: TGTGCCAGTAGTCCATTTACAGGGCACGAGCAGTACTTC.

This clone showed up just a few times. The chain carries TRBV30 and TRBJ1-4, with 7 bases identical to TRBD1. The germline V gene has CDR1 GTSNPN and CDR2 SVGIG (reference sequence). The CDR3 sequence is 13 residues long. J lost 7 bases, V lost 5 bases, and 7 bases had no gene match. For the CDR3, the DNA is TGTGCCTGGGGTAGCACAGGGGTTGAAAAACTGTTTTTT. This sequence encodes CAWGSTGVEKLFF.

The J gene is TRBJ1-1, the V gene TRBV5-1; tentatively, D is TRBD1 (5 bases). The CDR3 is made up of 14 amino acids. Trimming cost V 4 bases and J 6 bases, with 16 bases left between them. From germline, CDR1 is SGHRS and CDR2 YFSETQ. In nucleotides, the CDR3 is TGCGCCAGCAGCCAGGGACGCTTAGAGGCTGAAGCTTTCTTT. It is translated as CASSQGRLEAEAFF.

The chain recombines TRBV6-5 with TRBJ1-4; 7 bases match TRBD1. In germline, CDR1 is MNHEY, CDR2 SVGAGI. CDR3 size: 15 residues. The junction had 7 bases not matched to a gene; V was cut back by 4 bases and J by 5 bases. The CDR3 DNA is TGTGCCAGCAGTTCATGGACAGGCCCGAATGAAAAACTGTTTTTT. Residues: CASSSWTGPNEKLFF.